A single sample gave rise to the 2 T cell receptor beta chains below, sequenced in a study of siplizumab effects on memory and regulatory T cells. Using immunoSEQ multiplex PCR, the repertoire was profiled, and TCRdb retains in-frame clones only, with some absent. The repertoire holds about 63,000 clones, over 65% seen once, with roughly 3.8% in the top ten. The sequenced sample was memory CD4+ T cells sorted from blood. These receptors came from a human donor in good health.

V is TRBV6-5 and J is TRBJ2-3, with TRBD2 matching over 7 bases. Germline V gives CDR1 MNHEY, CDR2 SVGAGI. V dropped 6 bases and J dropped 0; count of bases not matched to a gene: 3. This CDR3 comprises 14 residues. The CDR3 spells CASRPGGSTDTQYF. CDR3 DNA: TGTGCCAGCAGACCGGGGGGAAGCACAGATACGCAGTATTTT.

The V and J genes are TRBV21-1 and TRBJ1-3; no check of the table's D call, TRBD1, against the DNA was made. TRBV21-1 is a documented pseudogene. The CDR3 has 17 residues. This chain's CDR3 is CASSSPGQGAPGNTIYF. CDR3 nucleotide sequence: TGTGCCAGCAGCTCGCCGGGACAGGGGGCTCCTGGAAACACCATATATTTT.